This TCR beta chain was sequenced for a study of T cells in Graves' hyperthyroidism and ophthalmopathy. Study background: Peripheral blood collection took place at initial diagnosis, before any treatment.

Findings of the study overall: Most thyroid clonotypes that were expanded above 0.001 also turned up in blood.

Regions amplified from RNA transcripts were the TCR beta CDR3 regions. First-round RT-PCR with HTBI primers amplified the TCR CDR3 region. TCRdb re-derived calls from the multiplex PCR reads in MiXCR, one entry per CDR3 protein. The data contain 530,000 or so distinct CDR3 sequences, approximately 17% of them singletons. Each ophthalmopathy patient scored at least 3 on the Clinical Activity Score and at least 4 on NOSPECS grade, with duration under 3 months. Fresh peripheral blood, 9.5 to 10 ml of it, supplied the PBMCs. Worth noting for this clonotype: Its antigen is still unknown.

Germline CDR1 reads SGHRS; CDR2 reads YFSETQ. The CDR3 sequence is 15 residues long. Trimming removed 0 bases from V and 7 bases from J, with 11 bases in between. This chain joins TRBV5-1 and TRBJ1-6; possible D gene TRBD1, 5 bases. The receptor was isolated from a woman under 30 with Graves' ophthalmopathy. The sequenced sample was blood. The CDR3: CASSLVGAGNSPLHF. In DNA form, the CDR3 reads TGCGCCAGCAGCTTGGTAGGGGCGGGGAATTCACCCCTCCACTTT.